The clone carrying this T cell receptor beta chain appeared a single time. Germline lookup yields CDR1 SGHVS and CDR2 FQNEAQ. The CDR3 is made up of 18 amino acids. V was pared by 4 bases and J by 5 bases, with 11 bases of the junction left unmatched. Cohort placement rested on clinical history that participants reported themselves. These data originate in a study of blood T cell repertoires in COVID-19. Study overall: Samples representing acute and convalescent COVID-19 were sourced from the United States, Italy and Spain. Sample material is recorded as cDNA or gDNA derived from T cells, B-cell-depleted T cells, or PBMCs.

As processed by the authors: The authors estimated nucleated cell counts from reference gene primer amplification. Sequencing used immunoSEQ multiplex PCR; TCRdb keeps in-frame clones, though not all of them. V and J calls and clone size follow that table, whereas D and trimming were derived from the DNA. The sample holds fewer than 350,000 clones, roughly 85% seen once. The source of this sequence is a woman between 45 and 65 years old who had recovered from COVID-19. The rearrangement uses TRBV7-8 and TRBJ2-5; TRBD2 matches at 15 bases. The specimen sequenced was PBMCs or T cells enriched from blood (not recorded which). DNA for the CDR3: TGTGCCAGCAGCTCGGGACTAGCGGGGGGCCCTAATTGGGAGACCCAGTACTTC. Amino acids: CASSSGLAGGPNWETQYF.